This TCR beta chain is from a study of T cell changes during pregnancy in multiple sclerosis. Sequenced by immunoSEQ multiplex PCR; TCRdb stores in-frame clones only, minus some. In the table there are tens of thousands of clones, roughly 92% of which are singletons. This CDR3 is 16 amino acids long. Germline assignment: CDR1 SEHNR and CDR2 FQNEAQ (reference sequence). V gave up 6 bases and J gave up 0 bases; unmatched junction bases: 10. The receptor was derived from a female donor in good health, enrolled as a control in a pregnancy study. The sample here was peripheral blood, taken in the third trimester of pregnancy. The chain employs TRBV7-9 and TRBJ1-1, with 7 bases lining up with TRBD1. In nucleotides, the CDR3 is TGTGCCAGCAGAATCTCCGGGACAGTCCTGAACACTGAAGCTTTCTTT. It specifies CASRISGTVLNTEAFF.